These 5 T cell receptor beta chains share one sample of origin, sequenced in a study of identical twins. TCRdb analysed the 5' RACE reads with MiXCR anew, one entry per CDR3 protein. The data show roughly 1.6 million distinct CDR3 sequences, with less than 40% seen just once and more than 0.25% held by the top ten. The sequenced sample was cord blood. These receptors all stem from a newborn girl in good health.

The table lists this clonotype with many counts. The chain has TRBV10-3 and TRBJ2-1, with 9 bases that match TRBD2. The CDR3 has 15 amino acids. CDR1 is ENHRY, CDR2 SYGVKD, per germline. V lost 5 bases and J lost 4; bases outside the gene matches: 6. CDR3 amino acids: CAISTGTSQYNEQFF. In DNA form, the CDR3 reads TGTGCCATCAGTACCGGGACTAGCCAGTACAATGAGCAGTTCTTC.

J is TRBJ2-3 and V is TRBV11-2, with 9 bases that match TRBD2. This CDR3 has 17 amino acids. With 1 base clipped from V and 2 bases from J, the junction kept 7 bases outside the gene matches. Germline V gene lookup returns CDR1 SGHAT and CDR2 FQNNGV. This chain's CDR3 is CASSLGAGGLFTDTQYF. CDR3 bases: TGTGCCAGCAGCTTAGGGGCGGGGGGGCTATTCACAGATACGCAGTATTTT.

The chain is built from TRBV7-6 and TRBJ2-3; 7 nucleotides agree with TRBD1. The V gene end was trimmed by 0 bases and the J gene end by 0 bases; junction bases not matched to a gene: 9. The length of the CDR3 is 18 residues. Germline assignment: CDR1 SGHVS and CDR2 FNYEAQ. The CDR3 loop is CASSLAPPQGVSTDTQYF. CDR3 DNA sequence: TGTGCCAGCAGCTTAGCCCCACCCCAGGGGGTTAGCACAGATACGCAGTATTTT. The full variable domain, completed using reference TRBV7-6 and TRBJ2-3, is GAGVSQSPRYKVTKRGQDVALRCDPISGHVSLYWYRQALGQGPEFLTYFNYEAQQDKSGLPNDRFSAERPEGSISTLTIQRTEQRDSAMYRCASSLAPPQGVSTDTQYFGPGTRLTVL.

The chain employs TRBV28 and TRBJ1-5, with 7 bases lining up with TRBD1. CDR3 length equals 16 residues. Germline loops: CDR1 MDHEN, CDR2 SYDVKM. Trimming at V came to 3 bases and at J to 2 bases, leaving 7 bases not matched to a gene. CDR3 amino acids: CASSFTSGQRNQPQHF. CDR3 coding DNA: TGTGCCAGCAGTTTCACCTCGGGACAGCGCAATCAGCCCCAGCATTTT.

The chain links TRBV20-1 to TRBJ2-5; TRBD2 might be the D (5 bases). Germline CDR1 DFQATT, CDR2 SNEGSKA (reference sequence). The V end lost 3 bases, the J end lost 0 bases, and 11 bases lay between the germline ends. The CDR3 is 14 amino acids. DNA for the CDR3: TGCAGTGCTAGTTTGGGAGCGTACCAAGAGACCCAGTACTTC. Residues: CSASLGAYQETQYF.